Below, 32 T cell receptor beta chains from the same sample are listed, as sequenced in a study of T cells in Graves' hyperthyroidism and ophthalmopathy (dated by TCRdb to between 2017 and 2020). Library preparation was by multiplex PCR. TCRdb records Illumina HiSeq 2000 as the sequencer. Amplification of TCR beta CDR3 regions was carried out from RNA transcripts. A first-round RT-PCR of the TCR CDR3 used the HTBI primer set with the Qiagen OneStep RT-PCR kit. TCRdb reprocessed the public reads (quality trimming at Q25 with fastp, clone calling with MiXCR) and kept in-frame beta chains. For every CDR3 protein sequence, its rows merge into one entry that carries the most common genes and DNA. The sample profile shows roughly 500,000 distinct CDR3 sequences; roughly a quarter of them were found once. The ten largest clonotypes hold about 11% of the sample. Material for sequencing was blood. Receptor source: a woman aged 25 to 45 with Graves' ophthalmopathy.

This clonotype came up many times. The chain recombines TRBV5-5 with TRBJ1-5; no clear D. Germline V gives CDR1 SGHKS, CDR2 YYEKEE (reference sequence). The CDR3 runs to 13 residues. The ends were cut back, 3 bases at V and 7 bases at J, with 11 bases in the middle. The CDR3 spells CASSYSTDQPQHF. The CDR3, as DNA: TGTGCCAGCAGCTACAGCACGGACCAGCCCCAGCATTTT. The entire variable domain, with the rest obtained from reference TRBV5-5 and TRBJ1-5, is as follows: DAGVTQSPTHLIKTRGQQVTLRCSPISGHKSVSWYQQVLGQGPQFIFQYYEKEERGRGNFPDRFSARQFPNYSSELNVNALLLGDSALYLCASSYSTDQPQHFGDGTRLSIL.

This clonotype appeared many times. This chain links TRBV28 with TRBJ1-6, with no clear D. The V gene lost 5 bases and the J gene lost 10 bases, with 6 bases spanning the gap. CDR1 MDHEN and CDR2 SYDVKM come from the germline V gene. This CDR3 is built from 11 residues. The CDR3 reads CASSTRSPLHF. CDR3 in DNA: TGTGCCAGCAGTACCAGATCACCCCTCCACTTT.

This clonotype was recorded at least ten times. The V call is TRBV6-5, the J call TRBJ2-7; 7 nucleotides match TRBD1. Trimming at V came to 2 bases and at J to 0 bases, leaving 7 bases not matched to a gene. CDR1 is MNHEY and CDR2 is SVGAGI in the germline V gene. The CDR3 is 16 amino acids. CDR3 DNA: TGTGCCAGCAGTTACGGACGACAGGGACCCTCCTACGAGCAGTACTTC. As protein: CASSYGRQGPSYEQYF.

This clonotype was seen many times. The chain recombines TRBV6-1 with TRBJ1-1; D not resolved. V shed 8 bases and J shed 2 bases, with 6 bases lying between them. This CDR3 is built from 11 residues. Per germline, CDR1 MNHNS and CDR2 SASEGT. The CDR3 loop is CASCRNTEAFF. In DNA form, the CDR3 reads TGTGCCAGCTGTAGAAACACTGAAGCTTTCTTT.

At least ten counts were recorded for this clonotype. The V and J genes are TRBV7-2 and TRBJ1-2, with 7 bases lining up with TRBD1. Germline CDR1 is SGHTA and CDR2 is FQGNSA. This CDR3 has 15 amino acids. Trimming cost V 0 bases and J 5 bases; bases outside gene matches: 6. As DNA, the CDR3 is TGTGCCAGCAGCTTAGCTGGGACAGAGGTTTATGGCTACACCTTC. Translated: CASSLAGTEVYGYTF.

This clonotype came up many times. The chain joins TRBV19 to TRBJ2-5; TRBD1 agrees at 8 bases. CDR3 size: 17 residues. Germline CDR1 LNHDA, CDR2 SQIVND (reference sequence). V lost 4 bases and J lost 2; bases outside the gene matches: 12. The CDR3 here is CASSTDSRRGRQETQYF. In DNA, the CDR3 is TGTGCCAGTAGTACCGATTCCCGCAGGGGGCGACAAGAGACCCAGTACTTC.

This clonotype was observed many times. The chain recombines TRBV6-1 with TRBJ1-1; weak D call: TRBD1 (5 bases). The V end lost 6 bases, the J end lost 7 bases, and 15 bases lay between the germline ends. The length of the CDR3 is 13 residues. CDR1 and CDR2 from the germline V gene are MNHNS and SASEGT. The CDR3 is CASSQQGGVEAFF. CDR3 in DNA: TGTGCCAGCAGCCAGCAGGGAGGGGTTGAAGCTTTCTTT.

The rearrangement links TRBV30 to TRBJ1-2; tentative D call: TRBD1 (6 bases). The CDR3 is 12 amino acids. Germline assignment: CDR1 GTSNPN and CDR2 SVGIG (reference sequence). Trimming left V 3 bases short and J 2 bases short, with 7 bases between. DNA for the CDR3: TGTGCCTGGAGCAGGGGAAACTATGGCTACACCTTC. This encodes CAWSRGNYGYTF. The variable domain in full, with the rest retrieved from reference TRBV30 and TRBJ1-2, is SQTIHQWPATLVQPVGSPLSLECTVEGTSNPNLYWYRQAAGRGLQLLFYSVGIGQISSEVPQNLSASRPQDRQFILSSKKLLLSDSGFYLCAWSRGNYGYTFGSGTRLTVV.

This clonotype occurred a few times. A junction boundary mismatches the germline segment, possibly from a read error. The CDR3 region has the DNA TGTGCCAGCAGTTCGTGGGTCTCCTATTATGGTTACACCTTC. Amino acid sequence: CASSSWVSYYGYTF. The chain is built from TRBV12-3 or TRBV12-4 and TRBJ1-2; D is undetermined. This CDR3 comprises 14 residues.

This clonotype was picked up many times. The V and J genes are TRBV19 and TRBJ1-1; D perhaps matches TRBD1 (5 bases). Germline CDR1 reads LNHDA; CDR2 reads SQIVND (reference sequence). The CDR3 has 14 residues. V was shortened by 3 bases and J by 0 bases, with 8 bases between the two germline ends. CDR3 in amino acids: CASSMYRLNTEAFF. In DNA form, the CDR3 reads TGTGCCAGTAGTATGTACAGGCTGAACACTGAAGCTTTCTTT. The full variable domain, in which reference TRBV19 and TRBJ1-1 provide the parts outside the CDR3, is DGGITQSPKYLFRKEGQNVTLSCEQNLNHDAMYWYRQDPGQGLRLIYYSQIVNDFQKGDIAEGYSVSREKKESFPLTVTSAQKNPTAFYLCASSMYRLNTEAFFGQGTRLTVV.

This clonotype was counted at least ten times. A much bigger clone sits one base away, suggesting this may be a read error. This chain links TRBV3-1 with TRBJ2-7; a possible D gene is TRBD1 (6 bases). Germline assignment: CDR1 LGHDT and CDR2 YNNKEL (reference sequence). This CDR3 spans 13 amino acids. The CDR3 loop is CASSFGQSYKQYF. CDR3 nucleotide sequence: TGTGCCAGCAGCTTCGGACAGTCCTACAAGCAGTACTTC.

CDR3 loop: CASSLHRGIYEQYF. The CDR3 DNA reads TGTGCCAGCAGTCTCCACAGGGGTATCTACGAGCAGTACTTC. The chain links TRBV27 to TRBJ2-7; the match to TRBD1 covers 7 bases. V was pared by 5 bases and J by 3 bases, with 7 bases of the junction left unmatched. CDR1 and CDR2 from the germline V gene are MNHEY and SMNVEV (reference sequence). The CDR3 length is 14 residues.

A note on this clonotype: This may arise from a read error, as a much more abundant clone is one base away. J is TRBJ2-5 and V is TRBV5-1; D possibly matches TRBD1 or TRBD2 (5 bases each). Per germline, CDR1 SGHRS and CDR2 YFSETQ. The CDR3 covers 16 residues. The CDR3 DNA sequence: TGCGCCATCAGCCCTCCCGCGTGGGGGACCGGGGAGACCCAGTACTTC. It yields the protein CAISPPAWGTGETQYF.

This clonotype was seen many times. The chain employs TRBV6-1 and TRBJ2-2; no reliable D call. The V gene's germline CDR1 is MNHNS and CDR2 SASEGT. The CDR3 is 14 residues long. The germline V and J ends were trimmed by 6 bases and 7 bases, with 15 bases remaining between them. The CDR3 nucleotides read TGTGCCAGCAGGAGACCGGGCGTAGTCGGGGAGCTGTTTTTT. Its translation is CASRRPGVVGELFF.

This clonotype has a count of ten or more. The chain couples TRBV6-1 to TRBJ1-5, with D perhaps TRBD1 (6 bases). V dropped 6 bases and J dropped 3 bases, with 15 bases sitting between them. There are 15 residues in the CDR3. CDR1 and CDR2 (germline): MNHNS, SASEGT. CDR3 amino acids: CASSQETGLNQPQHF. DNA of the CDR3: TGTGCCAGCAGCCAAGAGACAGGTCTCAATCAGCCCCAGCATTTT.

This clonotype was observed a handful of times. The chain uses TRBV29-1 and TRBJ1-1; maybe TRBD1 (6 bases). Germline CDR1 is SQVTM and CDR2 is ANQGSEA. This CDR3 is built from 15 residues. Trimming took 0 bases from V and 1 from J, leaving 12 bases between them. The CDR3: CSVEDSGVSNTEAFF. Written as DNA, the CDR3 is TGCAGCGTTGAAGACTCAGGGGTCTCGAACACTGAAGCTTTCTTT.

This clonotype was detected many times. The chain combines TRBV12-3 or TRBV12-4 with TRBJ1-1; perhaps TRBD1 as D (5 bases). The CDR3 totals 14 residues. Trimming pared 6 bases from V and 7 bases from J, leaving 18 bases between. CDR3 region: CASRGTKKLHEAFF. As DNA, the CDR3 is TGTGCCAGCAGAGGGACGAAAAAGCTACATGAAGCTTTCTTT.

This clonotype appeared many times. This sequence joins TRBV20-1 and TRBJ1-1; tentative D call: TRBD1 (6 bases). Germline V CDR1 and CDR2: DFQATT, SNEGSKA (reference sequence). This CDR3 has 11 amino acids. Trimming took 1 base from V and 8 from J, leaving 8 bases between them. CDR3 region: CSARGQAEAFF. The CDR3, as DNA: TGCAGTGCTAGAGGACAGGCCGAAGCTTTCTTT.

This clonotype was seen repeatedly, ten times or more. The rearrangement joins TRBV19 to TRBJ2-7; possibly TRBD1 for D (5 bases). V shed 6 bases and J shed 2 bases, with 11 bases lying between them. This CDR3 is built from 13 residues. CDR1 is LNHDA, CDR2 SQIVND, per germline (reference sequence). The DNA for the CDR3 is TGTGCCAGTAGCCAAGACAGTACCTACGAGCAGTACTTC. Protein: CASSQDSTYEQYF.

J is TRBJ2-7 and V is TRBV20-1; a weak D match, TRBD1 (7 bases). Trimming removed 0 bases at V and 1 base at J, with 10 bases between. The germline V gene has CDR1 DFQATT and CDR2 SNEGSKA (reference sequence). This CDR3 comprises 14 residues. The CDR3 is CSARDRGASYEQYF. In nucleotides, the CDR3 is TGCAGTGCTAGAGACAGGGGGGCGTCCTACGAGCAGTACTTC.

This clonotype was seen at least ten times. The chain links TRBV7-8 to TRBJ1-5; D call uncertain. Germline lookup yields CDR1 SGHVS and CDR2 FQNEAQ. V was cut by 3 bases and J by 0 bases, with 12 bases left in between. There are 16 residues in the CDR3. CDR3: CASSLNRFYSNQPQHF. The CDR3, as DNA: TGTGCCAGCAGCTTGAACAGATTTTATAGCAATCAGCCCCAGCATTTT.

This sequence joins TRBV24-1 and TRBJ1-1; D is perhaps TRBD1 (5 bases). This CDR3 contains 13 residues. Per germline, CDR1 KGHDR and CDR2 SFDVKD. V lost 10 bases and J lost 1, with 12 bases in between. This CDR3 is CATRGVKNTEAFF. The CDR3 bases are TGTGCCACTCGGGGGGTCAAGAACACTGAAGCTTTCTTT.

The table lists this clonotype with many counts. Here the CDR3 reads CASSVLGRGWNEQYF. The CDR3 DNA is TGTGCCAGCAGTGTCTTGGGTAGGGGATGGAACGAGCAGTACTTC. This chain joins TRBV6-1 and TRBJ2-7; D is possibly TRBD1 (5 bases). Germline V gene lookup returns CDR1 MNHNS and CDR2 SASEGT. The length of the CDR3 is 15 residues. Trimming stripped 4 bases from V and 5 bases from J, with 18 bases between.

This chain links TRBV7-6 with TRBJ2-5; TRBD1 aligns across 7 bases. Germline CDR1 is SGHVS and CDR2 is FNYEAQ. The CDR3 has 16 residues. With V trimmed by 5 bases and J by 0 bases, 9 bases remained unmatched. Here the CDR3 DNA reads TGTGCCAGCAGCACAGGTGGGACAGTCTACCAAGAGACCCAGTACTTC. This codes for CASSTGGTVYQETQYF.

V is TRBV20-1 and J is TRBJ1-5; no definite D call. Trimming took off 5 bases at V and 3 bases at J, with 17 bases between the two ends. The length of the CDR3 is 15 residues. CDR1 is DFQATT, CDR2 SNEGSKA, per germline (reference sequence). DNA of the CDR3: TGCAGTGCTTGGCCCCCCGGAGGGCTCAATCAGCCCCAGCATTTT. The encoded protein is CSAWPPGGLNQPQHF.

A few counts support this clonotype. This rearrangement joins TRBV28 to TRBJ2-6; TRBD1 might be the D (5 bases). Deletions cut 2 bases from V and 0 bases from J, with 11 bases between. Looked up from germline, CDR1 is MDHEN and CDR2 is SYDVKM. There are 17 residues in the CDR3. CDR3 sequence reads: CASSLVAGSSGANVLTF. CDR3 nucleotide sequence: TGTGCCAGCAGTTTAGTTGCAGGGTCCTCTGGGGCCAACGTCCTGACTTTC.

This clonotype was counted between two and nine times. V and J are TRBV7-9 and TRBJ2-5, with 10 bases matching TRBD1. After removal of 2 bases from V and 5 bases from J, the junction contained 5 bases not matched to a gene. Germline lookup yields CDR1 SEHNR and CDR2 FQNEAQ (reference sequence). The CDR3 is 15 amino acids. The CDR3 protein is CASSLWTGGFETQYF. The CDR3 bases are TGTGCCAGCAGCTTATGGACAGGGGGGTTTGAGACCCAGTACTTC.

This clonotype appeared many times. CDR3 nucleotides: TGTGCCAGCAGTTTCGGTGACCTCCATGGCTACACCTTC. This gives the protein CASSFGDLHGYTF. The rearrangement links TRBV27 to TRBJ1-2; D unclear. Germline V gene sequence: CDR1 MNHEY, CDR2 SMNVEV (reference sequence). The V and J ends lost 3 bases and 6 bases respectively, with 11 bases between them. The CDR3 runs 13 residues.

The rearrangement links TRBV20-1 to TRBJ1-1, with unresolved D. V lost 3 bases and J lost 4, with 12 bases in between. Germline lookup yields CDR1 DFQATT and CDR2 SNEGSKA (reference sequence). There are 13 residues in the CDR3. The CDR3 DNA follows: TGCAGTGCTAGGGGAGGTCCCGTCACTGAAGCTTTCTTT. The encoded protein is CSARGGPVTEAFF.

The rearrangement joins TRBV2 to TRBJ2-2; D not resolved. In germline, CDR1 is SNHLY, CDR2 FYNNEI. CDR3 length equals 15 residues. The V and J ends lost 3 bases and 5 bases respectively, with 13 bases between them. DNA of the CDR3: TGTGCCAGCAGTGATGGGGTCCCGAGGACCGGGGAGCTGTTTTTT. This translates into CASSDGVPRTGELFF. Supplemented by reference TRBV2 and TRBJ2-2, the full variable domain reads EPEVTQTPSHQVTQMGQEVILRCVPISNHLYFYWYRQILGQKVEFLVSFYNNEISEKSEIFDDQFSVERPDGSNFTLKIRSTKLEDSAMYFCASSDGVPRTGELFFGEGSRLTVL.

This clonotype has at least ten counts. The chain carries TRBV19 and TRBJ1-1; no reliable D call. The CDR3 is 13 amino acids. Trimming cost V 10 bases and J 5 bases, with 17 bases left between them. Germline V gene data show CDR1 as LNHDA and CDR2 as SQIVND (reference sequence). The CDR3: CATSTTTWTEAFF. The CDR3 DNA sequence: TGTGCCACCAGCACGACAACGTGGACTGAAGCTTTCTTT.

This clonotype has ten or more counts. The chain recombines TRBV19 with TRBJ1-1; D is unresolved. The CDR3 runs 14 residues. Germline values: CDR1 LNHDA, CDR2 SQIVND (reference sequence). The germline V and J ends were trimmed by 3 bases and 4 bases, with 12 bases remaining between them. CDR3 sequence (DNA): TGTGCCAGTAGTATCACGGAGAGGGCCACTGAAGCTTTCTTT. This translates into CASSITERATEAFF.